Listed here is a single TCR beta chain. Its specificity is unknown. This entry comes from a study of CD8+CD57+ T cells in acquired aplastic anemia. Turning to the study itself: DNA per sorted CD4+ or CD8+ sample ranged 0.2 to 27.4 ug, averaging roughly 3.5 ug. Approximately 11 million reads, on average, were obtained for CD4+ cells from healthy donors. Findings of the study overall: The same twenty-nine CD8+ CDR3 sequences occurred in patients and in controls. Researchers reported that CD8+ Simpson's diversity was not significantly different in patients versus controls.

Genomic DNA, the template, was used for profiling of the TCR beta VDJ and CDR3. One entry per CDR3 protein, called by TCRdb with MiXCR from the reads. The data hold roughly 420,000 distinct CDR3 sequences, with 55% to 75% observed a single time. From germline, CDR1 is SGHRS and CDR2 YFSETQ. The J segment lost 4 bases and the V segment lost 0 bases, leaving 10 bases of the junction unmatched. The CDR3 covers 18 residues. The chain carries TRBV5-1 and TRBJ2-3, with TRBD2 matching 11 bases. Specimen: sorted CD4+, CD8+, or CD8+CD57+ T cells (not recorded which) from PBMCs. The TCR sequence derives from a human donor in good health, serving as a control. The CDR3 is CASSLVLAGAKSPDTQYF. The DNA for the CDR3 is TGCGCCAGCAGCTTGGTACTAGCGGGGGCAAAAAGCCCAGATACGCAGTATTTT.